The 23 T cell receptor beta chains listed next were all sequenced from one sample in a study of T cells after posttransplantation cyclophosphamide. Assay used: immunoSEQ multiplex PCR; TCRdb lists only in-frame clones, some missing. The data contain around 23,000 clones, roughly 98% of them seen just once; the ten biggest clones take up about 0.13%. The sample was naive CD8+ T cells sorted from PBMCs. The receptors stem from a man in his forties or fifties in good health, CMV-negative, and a related stem cell transplant donor.

The chain uses TRBV27 and TRBJ2-7, with D possibly being TRBD2 (5 bases). This CDR3 is built from 15 residues. The V gene lost 0 bases and the J gene lost 9 bases, with 18 bases spanning the gap. CDR1 and CDR2 from the germline V gene are MNHEY and SMNVEV (reference sequence). Here the CDR3 DNA reads TGTGCCAGCAGTTTATCGTCCGGGCCTCTACGGGGGCAGTACTTC. It specifies CASSLSSGPLRGQYF.

The gene calls are TRBV4-1 and TRBJ1-2, with TRBD1 matching over 9 bases. The CDR3 covers 13 residues. Germline V gene lookup returns CDR1 MGHRA and CDR2 YSYEKL. V was clipped by 4 bases and J by 8 bases; unmatched bases: 5. CDR3 sequence: CASSPQGAQGYTF. CDR3 DNA sequence: TGCGCCAGCAGCCCACAGGGGGCTCAGGGCTACACCTTC.

The CDR3 loop is CASSSPMVGHTEAFF. CDR3 in DNA: TGTGCCAGCAGCTCGCCGATGGTGGGGCACACTGAAGCTTTCTTT. The V gene is TRBV7-9, the J gene TRBJ1-1, with a possible D match to TRBD1 (5 bases). V gave up 4 bases and J gave up 3 bases, with 15 bases separating them. This CDR3 region has 15 residues. Germline CDR1 SEHNR, CDR2 FQNEAQ (reference sequence).

This clone was picked up one time. The rearrangement uses TRBV7-8 and TRBJ2-3; the match to TRBD2 covers 8 bases. This CDR3 spans 14 amino acids. Germline CDR1 and CDR2: SGHVS and FQNEAQ. V shed 1 base, J shed 6 bases, and the junction held 3 bases outside the gene matches. The CDR3, as DNA: TGTGCCAGCAGCTTAGTAGCGGGAAGTGATACGCAGTATTTT. This sequence encodes CASSLVAGSDTQYF.

The chain uses TRBV7-9 and TRBJ2-1, with D perhaps matching TRBD2 (5 bases). Germline V CDR1 and CDR2: SEHNR, FQNEAQ (reference sequence). The CDR3 contains 15 residues. V lost 0 bases to trimming and J lost 2 bases, with 8 bases between them. The CDR3 DNA sequence: TGTGCCAGCAGCTTAGCGAGCGGCGCCTACAATGAGCAGTTCTTC. It codes for CASSLASGAYNEQFF. Looking up the rest from reference TRBV7-9 and TRBJ2-1 gives the full variable domain: DTGVSQNPRHKITKRGQNVTFRCDPISEHNRLYWYRQTLGQGPEFLTYFQNEAQLEKSRLLSDRFSAERPKGSFSTLEIQRTEQGDSAMYLCASSLASGAYNEQFFGPGTRLTVL.

This chain connects TRBV28 to TRBJ1-3; D ambiguous. The CDR3 has 15 residues. Trimming took off 6 bases at V and 0 bases at J, with 12 bases between the two ends. Germline CDR1 is MDHEN and CDR2 is SYDVKM. CDR3 loop: CASSTVDYSGNTIYF. The CDR3 nucleotides read TGTGCCAGCAGCACCGTTGACTACTCTGGAAACACCATATATTTT.

The chain is built from TRBV27 and TRBJ2-5, with D perhaps matching TRBD1 (5 bases). The germline V and J ends were trimmed by 3 bases and 1 base, with 9 bases remaining between them. CDR1 and CDR2 (germline): MNHEY, SMNVEV (reference sequence). The CDR3 totals 14 residues. CDR3 in DNA: TGTGCCAGCAGTTTCGTCAGGGTCCAAGAGACCCAGTACTTC. It codes for CASSFVRVQETQYF.

This clone showed up just once. V usage is TRBV6-5 and J usage is TRBJ2-7; D may be TRBD1 (5 bases). The CDR3 spans 13 residues. CDR1 MNHEY and CDR2 SVGAGI come from the germline V gene. V gave up 6 bases and J gave up 3 bases, with 12 bases separating them. The CDR3 coding sequence is TGTGCCAGCAGCCCACCTGACAGCTACGAGCAGTACTTC. Translation: CASSPPDSYEQYF.

J is TRBJ1-1 and V is TRBV10-2; 11 nucleotides align to TRBD1. CDR3 size: 17 residues. The V segment lost 4 bases and the J segment 6 bases; nucleotides outside the gene matches: 13. The V gene's germline CDR1 is WSHSY and CDR2 SAAADI. The CDR3 is CASSVTGTGGFGAEAFF. CDR3 coding DNA: TGCGCCAGCAGTGTCACCGGGACAGGGGGTTTCGGGGCTGAAGCTTTCTTT.

J is TRBJ1-1 and V is TRBV5-1; perhaps TRBD1 as D (5 bases). Trimming took off 5 bases at V and 3 bases at J, with 14 bases between the two ends. The CDR3 length is 14 residues. CDR1 and CDR2 (germline): SGHRS, YFSETQ. The CDR3 DNA sequence: TGCGCCAGCAGTGGGGGGTTGAGTGACACTGAAGCTTTCTTT. Encoded protein: CASSGGLSDTEAFF.

The chain employs TRBV2 and TRBJ2-1; 8 bases fit TRBD2. Germline trimming cut 8 bases from V and 8 bases from J; bases unmatched to any gene: 11. The germline V gene encodes CDR1 SNHLY and CDR2 FYNNEI. The CDR3 consists of 14 residues. In nucleotides, the CDR3 is TGTGCCAGCCGCGGGAGGCCTAGAGGGGATGAGCAGTTCTTC. This translates into CASRGRPRGDEQFF.

The chain has TRBV28 and TRBJ2-3; 9 bases map to TRBD2. V was pared by 4 bases and J by 2 bases, with 4 bases of the junction left unmatched. This CDR3 region has 15 residues. Germline lookup yields CDR1 MDHEN and CDR2 SYDVKM. The CDR3: CASSSLAGLTDTQYF. In nucleotides, the CDR3 is TGTGCCAGCAGTTCACTAGCGGGCCTCACAGATACGCAGTATTTT.

The chain is built from TRBV27 and TRBJ2-7, with 8 bases that match TRBD1. Germline assignment: CDR1 MNHEY and CDR2 SMNVEV (reference sequence). The CDR3 sequence is 13 residues long. Trimming cost V 7 bases and J 3 bases; bases outside gene matches: 5. The CDR3 DNA reads as TGTGCCAGCACCACCGGGACAGGCTACGAGCAGTACTTC. Translating it yields CASTTGTGYEQYF.

The chain is built from TRBV7-6 and TRBJ2-1, with D unresolved. Germline CDR1 is SGHVS and CDR2 is FNYEAQ. The CDR3 has 17 residues. V lost 5 bases and J lost 2, with 19 bases in between. The CDR3 protein is CASSTENSRPTYNEQFF. In DNA form, the CDR3 reads TGTGCCAGCAGCACCGAAAACAGTAGACCTACCTACAATGAGCAGTTCTTC.

The rearrangement joins TRBV29-1 to TRBJ2-1, with D unclear. The CDR3 spans 9 residues. The V gene's germline CDR1 is SQVTM and CDR2 ANQGSEA. The ends were cut back, 6 bases at V and 8 bases at J, with 5 bases in the middle. The CDR3 coding sequence is TGCAGCGTGGGCGATGAGCAGTTCTTC. Its translation: CSVGDEQFF.

This chain links TRBV4-1 with TRBJ2-1, with 8 bases that match TRBD1. From germline, CDR1 is MGHRA and CDR2 YSYEKL. This CDR3 has 13 amino acids. V lost 3 bases and J lost 13; bases outside the gene matches: 8. CDR3 DNA sequence: TGCGCCAGCAGCCATGGGACAGGATCGGGCCAGTTCTTC. As protein: CASSHGTGSGQFF.

The rearrangement joins TRBV13 to TRBJ2-3; TRBD2 aligns across 10 bases. Germline trimming cut 4 bases from V and 7 bases from J; bases unmatched to any gene: 11. CDR1 and CDR2 (germline): PRHDT, FYEKMQ (reference sequence). This CDR3 has 16 residues. For the CDR3, the DNA is TGTGCCAGCAGCTCCAGGATCCAGCGGGAGGGGTATACGCAGTATTTT. Residues: CASSSRIQREGYTQYF.

The chain recombines TRBV27 with TRBJ2-7; TRBD1 matches at 9 bases. CDR3 length equals 15 residues. J lost 1 base, V lost 0 bases, and 1 base had no gene match. CDR1 and CDR2 from the germline V gene are MNHEY and SMNVEV (reference sequence). The CDR3 loop is CASSLSGQGSYEQYF. The CDR3 DNA reads TGTGCCAGCAGTTTATCGGGACAGGGTTCCTACGAGCAGTACTTC.

V is TRBV27 and J is TRBJ1-5, with 8 bases fitting TRBD1. After removal of 5 bases from V and 5 bases from J, the junction contained 8 bases not matched to a gene. The CDR3 is 15 amino acids. Per the germline V gene, CDR1 is MNHEY and CDR2 is SMNVEV (reference sequence). The CDR3 DNA follows: TGTGCCAGCAGTCCCGGACAGGGAAGCTATCAGCCCCAGCATTTT. Its protein is CASSPGQGSYQPQHF.

The chain uses TRBV15 and TRBJ2-1; TRBD2 aligns across 7 bases. The CDR3 totals 17 residues. Looked up from germline, CDR1 is LNHNV and CDR2 is YYDKDF (reference sequence). The ends lost 0 bases at V and 6 bases at J; junction bases unmatched: 11. The CDR3 region is CATSRDRRGDYRNEQFF. DNA for the CDR3: TGTGCCACCAGCAGAGATCGAAGAGGGGACTACCGCAATGAGCAGTTCTTC.

The chain couples TRBV27 to TRBJ1-6, with TRBD1 identical over 7 bases. The CDR3 is 13 residues long. V lost 8 bases, J lost 12 bases, and 10 bases stayed unmatched. Germline-derived CDR1 and CDR2 are MNHEY and SMNVEV (reference sequence). DNA of the CDR3: TGTGCCAGCGACAGGGCCCCTAGGGTACCCCTCCACTTT. It codes for CASDRAPRVPLHF.

This clone has just one count. The chain recombines TRBV6-1 with TRBJ2-7; a weak D match, TRBD1 (5 bases). V was pared by 2 bases and J by 2 bases, with 16 bases between. Germline-derived CDR1 and CDR2 are MNHNS and SASEGT. The CDR3 runs 16 residues. The CDR3 protein is CASSEIEVGATYEQYF. CDR3 coding DNA: TGTGCCAGCAGTGAAATAGAGGTAGGGGCGACCTACGAGCAGTACTTC.

V and J are TRBV11-2 and TRBJ2-1, with 11 bases matching TRBD2. The V gene end was trimmed by 2 bases and the J gene end by 6 bases; junction bases not matched to a gene: 9. The CDR3 extends over 17 amino acids. Germline loops: CDR1 SGHAT, CDR2 FQNNGV. The CDR3 DNA reads TGTGCCAGCAGCTTATCCTTAGCGGGAGGGCCGTCCAATGAGCAGTTCTTC. Translated: CASSLSLAGGPSNEQFF.